This T cell receptor beta chain was sequenced during a study of blood T cell repertoires in COVID-19. Study summary: The United States, Italy and Spain supplied acute and convalescent COVID-19 samples. Nucleic acid was either cDNA or gDNA, and it came from T cells, B-cell-depleted T cells, or PBMCs.

How the authors handled the data: Amplification with reference gene primers provided the estimates of nucleated cell counts. Profiling relied on immunoSEQ multiplex PCR, and the TCRdb table lists in-frame clones only, not all of them. V, J and clone size derive from that table, while D and trimming were established from the DNA sequence. This sample has some 73,000 clones, with over 75% found just once. Per germline, CDR1 SGDLS and CDR2 YYNGEE. The CDR3 contains 17 residues. Losses at the gene ends were 0 bases for V and 7 bases for J; bases not matched to a gene: 13. Source material: peripheral blood. The gene calls are TRBV9 and TRBJ2-1; 7 nucleotides agree with TRBD2. This TCR was recovered from a human donor in a cohort sampled during active COVID-19. CDR3 amino acids: CASSVERNQRGGNEQFF. The CDR3 region has the DNA TGTGCCAGCAGCGTAGAGAGGAACCAGCGGGGTGGGAATGAGCAGTTCTTC. Full variable domain (remainder filled in from reference TRBV9 and TRBJ2-1): DSGVTQTPKHLITATGQRVTLRCSPRSGDLSVYWYQQSLDQGLQFLIQYYNGEERAKGNILERFSAQQFPDLHSELNLSSLELGDSALYFCASSVERNQRGGNEQFFGPGTRLTVL.